The next 25 T cell receptor beta chains were all read from a single sample in a study of technical replicates of blood from a few donors. Measured with immunoSEQ multiplex PCR; TCRdb has only the in-frame clones, and not every one. The sample lists about 82,000 clones; just over 95% were seen once. Sample: T cells isolated from PBMCs. These receptors were taken from a human donor in good health.

The rearrangement links TRBV4-1 to TRBJ2-2; 10 positions match TRBD2. This CDR3 region has 19 residues. Germline V gene lookup returns CDR1 MGHRA and CDR2 YSYEKL. J was trimmed by 7 bases and V by 4 bases; bases with no gene match: 18. This CDR3 is CASSPEGTLKREGGGELFF. In DNA form, the CDR3 reads TGCGCCAGCAGCCCCGAAGGAACCCTAAAGCGGGAGGGCGGCGGGGAGCTGTTTTTT.

The chain uses TRBV11-2 and TRBJ2-2; D ambiguous. This CDR3 comprises 14 residues. Germline-derived CDR1 and CDR2 are SGHAT and FQNNGV. V lost 1 base and J lost 3, with 6 bases in between. The CDR3 loop is CASSLVPDTGELFF. The CDR3 nucleotides read TGTGCCAGCAGCTTAGTGCCGGACACCGGGGAGCTGTTTTTT.

The chain combines TRBV5-1 with TRBJ2-3, with D unresolved. V was shortened by 2 bases and J by 0 bases, with 4 bases between the two germline ends. CDR1 is SGHRS and CDR2 is YFSETQ in the germline V gene. The CDR3 has 13 residues. Written as DNA, the CDR3 is TGCGCCAGCAGCTTAACTAGCACAGATACGCAGTATTTT. Translated: CASSLTSTDTQYF.

The chain couples TRBV27 to TRBJ2-3; TRBD2 is a possible D gene (6 bases). The CDR3 extends over 14 amino acids. Germline assignment: CDR1 MNHEY and CDR2 SMNVEV (reference sequence). Deletions cut 9 bases from V and 1 base from J, with 14 bases between. CDR3 protein: CASGGPVGTDTQYF. CDR3 DNA sequence: TGTGCCAGTGGAGGGCCGGTGGGCACAGATACGCAGTATTTT.

CDR3 bases: TGTGCCAGCAGCGGTAGCGGGGGAAACACCGGGGAGCTGTTTTTT. It is translated as CASSGSGGNTGELFF. The rearrangement joins TRBV11-2 to TRBJ2-2, with TRBD2 matching over 9 bases. This CDR3 comprises 15 residues. Germline V gene sequence: CDR1 SGHAT, CDR2 FQNNGV. V dropped 5 bases and J dropped 2; count of bases not matched to a gene: 3. The complete variable domain, with remaining parts taken from reference TRBV11-2 and TRBJ2-2, reads EAGVAQSPRYKIIEKRQSVAFWCNPISGHATLYWYQQILGQGPKLLIQFQNNGVVDDSQLPKDRFSAERLKGVDSTLKIQPAKLEDSAVYLCASSGSGGNTGELFFGEGSRLTVL.

The chain employs TRBV5-4 and TRBJ2-7, with D possibly being TRBD1 (6 bases). Deletions cut 4 bases from V and 1 base from J, with 9 bases between. CDR3 length: 13 residues. Germline lookup yields CDR1 SGHNT and CDR2 YYREEE (reference sequence). CDR3 DNA: TGTGCCAGCAGCGCCGGACAGTCCTACGAGCAGTACTTC. It is translated as CASSAGQSYEQYF.

The table lists this clone with a few counts. The rearrangement uses TRBV7-9 and TRBJ2-2, with D possibly matching TRBD2 (5 bases). CDR1 SEHNR and CDR2 FQNEAQ come from the germline V gene (reference sequence). The CDR3 runs to 16 residues. V shed 7 bases and J shed 2 bases, with 17 bases lying between them. The CDR3 DNA is TGTGCCAGCACCCCCCGCGGACTTTTCAACACCGGGGAGCTGTTTTTT. It specifies CASTPRGLFNTGELFF.

The V call is TRBV28, the J call TRBJ2-7, with 7 bases lining up with TRBD2. The CDR3 has 14 residues. With V trimmed by 1 base and J by 5 bases, 5 bases remained unmatched. Per germline, CDR1 MDHEN and CDR2 SYDVKM. The CDR3 DNA sequence: TGTGCCAGCAGTTTATACGGGAGGAACGACGAGCAGTACTTC. Translated, it gives CASSLYGRNDEQYF.

This chain joins TRBV19 and TRBJ1-4, with a possible D match to TRBD1 (5 bases). CDR1 LNHDA and CDR2 SQIVND come from the germline V gene (reference sequence). The V gene lost 3 bases and the J gene lost 7 bases, with 15 bases spanning the gap. The CDR3 loop spans 15 amino acids. Written as DNA, the CDR3 is TGTGCCAGTAGTATCCCGGACATTTGGGGTGAAAAACTGTTTTTT. Translated: CASSIPDIWGEKLFF.

The V call is TRBV10-3, the J call TRBJ2-1, with D possibly being TRBD1 (6 bases). CDR1 is ENHRY and CDR2 is SYGVKD in the germline V gene. The CDR3 loop spans 14 amino acids. V lost 0 bases and J lost 6, with 9 bases in between. CDR3 amino acids: CAISESRGSNEQFF. DNA of the CDR3: TGTGCCATCAGTGAGTCAAGGGGGTCCAATGAGCAGTTCTTC.

This clone was picked up a small number of times. V usage is TRBV9 and J usage is TRBJ1-5; 8 positions match TRBD1. V lost 3 bases, J lost 6 bases, and 5 bases stayed unmatched. This CDR3 is 14 amino acids long. Germline V CDR1 and CDR2: SGDLS, YYNGEE. The chain's CDR3 is CASSGSGGFQPQHF. The CDR3 bases are TGTGCCAGCAGCGGATCAGGGGGCTTTCAGCCCCAGCATTTT.

The chain uses TRBV4-1 and TRBJ2-7, with a possible D match to TRBD1 (6 bases). This CDR3 is 15 amino acids long. V lost 1 base to trimming and J lost 2 bases, with 12 bases between them. Germline V gives CDR1 MGHRA, CDR2 YSYEKL. In DNA form, the CDR3 reads TGCGCCAGCAGCCAAGTCATAACAGGGACCTACGAGCAGTACTTC. This encodes CASSQVITGTYEQYF.

The CDR3, as DNA: TGTGCCACCAGCAGAGAGGGGGGGAGCACAGATACGCAGTATTTT. Protein product: CATSREGGSTDTQYF. The chain carries TRBV15 and TRBJ2-3; TRBD2 aligns across 7 bases. The CDR3 consists of 15 residues. Germline CDR1 LNHNV, CDR2 YYDKDF (reference sequence). V lost 0 bases to trimming and J lost 0 bases; unmatched junction nucleotides: 0.

This clone was seen only a few times. V and J are TRBV15 and TRBJ1-1; D is uncertain. The length of the CDR3 is 11 residues. CDR1 is LNHNV and CDR2 is YYDKDF in the germline V gene (reference sequence). Between the trimmed V and J ends, which lost 10 bases and 5 bases, there was a span of 11 bases. The CDR3 loop reads CASGVGTEAFF. Written as DNA, the CDR3 is TGTGCCAGCGGGGTCGGGACTGAAGCTTTCTTT.

The chain joins TRBV30 to TRBJ2-5; D is perhaps TRBD1 (7 bases). The germline V gene encodes CDR1 GTSNPN and CDR2 SVGIG (reference sequence). This CDR3 comprises 12 residues. Trimming took 1 base from V and 9 from J, leaving 12 bases between them. The CDR3 DNA follows: TGTGCCTGGAGTGAGGGCAGGGGGGCCCAGTACTTC. This gives the protein CAWSEGRGAQYF.

This sequence joins TRBV6-6 and TRBJ1-2; TRBD1 is a possible D gene (5 bases). The CDR3 consists of 15 residues. CDR1 is MNHNY, CDR2 SVGAGI, per germline (reference sequence). V was shortened by 4 bases and J by 5 bases, with 17 bases between the two germline ends. The CDR3 DNA reads as TGTGCCAGCAGTTCAGGGTCGACAGCGCAGTATGGCTACACCTTC. This codes for CASSSGSTAQYGYTF.

This clone was seen just once. The chain uses TRBV6-1 and TRBJ2-2, with TRBD2 identical over 12 bases. V shed 7 bases, J shed 8 bases, and the junction held 2 bases outside the gene matches. This CDR3 spans 13 amino acids. From germline, CDR1 is MNHNS and CDR2 SASEGT. CDR3 region: CASTTSGRGELFF. CDR3 DNA sequence: TGTGCCAGCACGACTAGCGGGAGAGGGGAGCTGTTTTTT.

The CDR3, as DNA: TGTGCCAGCAGCTTTCTAGCGGGAGGTATCAATGAGCAGTTCTTC. Translating gives CASSFLAGGINEQFF. V usage is TRBV7-9 and J usage is TRBJ2-1, with TRBD2 identical over 11 bases. CDR3 length: 15 residues. Trimming cost V 3 bases and J 6 bases; bases outside gene matches: 4. Germline V CDR1 and CDR2: SEHNR, FQNEAQ (reference sequence).

The chain combines TRBV5-1 with TRBJ2-1, with 12 bases fitting TRBD2. Germline V gene lookup returns CDR1 SGHRS and CDR2 YFSETQ. V shed 7 bases, J shed 7 bases, and the junction held 3 bases outside the gene matches. The CDR3 is 13 residues long. DNA for the CDR3: TGCGCCAGCTCGACTAGCGGGAGTAATGAGCAGTTCTTC. Protein sequence: CASSTSGSNEQFF.

The count of this clone is one. J is TRBJ2-2 and V is TRBV6-5; 7 bases align to TRBD1. This CDR3 has 13 residues. V gave up 10 bases and J gave up 7 bases; unmatched junction bases: 9. Germline V CDR1 and CDR2: MNHEY, SVGAGI. The CDR3 reads CATHRGLNGELFF. CDR3 DNA sequence: TGTGCCACCCACAGGGGTCTAAACGGGGAGCTGTTTTTT.

This rearrangement joins TRBV29-1 to TRBJ2-7; D unresolved. This CDR3 region has 11 residues. Between the trimmed V and J ends, which lost 7 bases and 5 bases, there was a span of 12 bases. CDR1 SQVTM and CDR2 ANQGSEA come from the germline V gene. The CDR3 sequence: CSGGSSNEQYF. The CDR3 DNA reads TGCAGCGGAGGCAGTAGTAACGAGCAGTACTTC.

The chain joins TRBV28 to TRBJ2-7; TRBD1 aligns across 7 bases. V was clipped by 5 bases and J by 3 bases; unmatched bases: 7. There are 14 residues in the CDR3. Germline CDR1 MDHEN, CDR2 SYDVKM. CDR3 region: CASSTDRENYEQYF. The DNA for the CDR3 is TGTGCCAGCAGTACCGACAGGGAAAACTACGAGCAGTACTTC.

The chain uses TRBV5-1 and TRBJ2-5, with 7 nucleotides matching TRBD2. The germline V gene encodes CDR1 SGHRS and CDR2 YFSETQ. This CDR3 comprises 18 residues. V trimming: 4 bases; J trimming: 4 bases; junction bases outside the gene matches: 19. CDR3 DNA sequence: TGCGCCAGCAGCCCACGACTAGCAGGAGGGCTAACTGTAGAGACCCAGTACTTC. Its translation: CASSPRLAGGLTVETQYF. Full variable domain (outside the CDR3, taken from reference TRBV5-1 and TRBJ2-5): KAGVTQTPRYLIKTRGQQVTLSCSPISGHRSVSWYQQTPGQGLQFLFEYFSETQRNKGNFPGRFSGRQFSNSRSEMNVSTLELGDSALYLCASSPRLAGGLTVETQYFGPGTRLLVL.

V is TRBV6-1 and J is TRBJ1-1; possibly TRBD1 for D (5 bases). Trimming removed 7 bases from V and 0 bases from J, with 12 bases in between. The CDR3 contains 14 residues. Germline assignment: CDR1 MNHNS and CDR2 SASEGT. CDR3 protein: CASNWGEVNTEAFF. For the CDR3, the DNA is TGTGCCAGCAATTGGGGGGAGGTGAACACTGAAGCTTTCTTT.

The chain employs TRBV27 and TRBJ2-1, with TRBD1 identical over 8 bases. Losses at the gene ends were 7 bases for V and 1 base for J; bases not matched to a gene: 6. In germline, CDR1 is MNHEY, CDR2 SMNVEV (reference sequence). The length of the CDR3 is 15 residues. The CDR3, as DNA: TGTGCCAGCATAGCCAGGGGGCCATCCTACAATGAGCAGTTCTTC. Translation: CASIARGPSYNEQFF.